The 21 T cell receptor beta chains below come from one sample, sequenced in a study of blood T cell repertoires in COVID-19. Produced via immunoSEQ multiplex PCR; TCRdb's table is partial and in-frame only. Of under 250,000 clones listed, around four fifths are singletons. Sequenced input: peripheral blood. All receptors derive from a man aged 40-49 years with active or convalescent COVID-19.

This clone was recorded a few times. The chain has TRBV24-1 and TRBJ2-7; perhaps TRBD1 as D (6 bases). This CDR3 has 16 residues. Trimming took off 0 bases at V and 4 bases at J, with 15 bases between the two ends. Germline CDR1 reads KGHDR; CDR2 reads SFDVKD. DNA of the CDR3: TGTGCCACCAGTGATTTGCCGCTACAGGGAAGGTACGAGCAGTACTTC. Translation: CATSDLPLQGRYEQYF.

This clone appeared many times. DNA for the CDR3: TGTGCCAGCAGCTTCAGTTCCTACAATGAGCAGTTCTTC. Amino acids: CASSFSSYNEQFF. The chain has TRBV7-3 and TRBJ2-1; no clear D. Germline V gives CDR1 SGHTA, CDR2 FQGTGA. V lost 3 bases and J lost 1, with 4 bases in between. CDR3 length equals 13 residues.

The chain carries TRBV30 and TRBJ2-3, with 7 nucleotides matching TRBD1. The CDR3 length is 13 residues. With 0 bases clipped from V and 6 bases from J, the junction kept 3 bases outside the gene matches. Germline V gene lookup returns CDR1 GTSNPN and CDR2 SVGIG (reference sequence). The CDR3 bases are TGTGCCTGGAGTGTTAGGGGGCGGGATACGCAGTATTTT. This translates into CAWSVRGRDTQYF.

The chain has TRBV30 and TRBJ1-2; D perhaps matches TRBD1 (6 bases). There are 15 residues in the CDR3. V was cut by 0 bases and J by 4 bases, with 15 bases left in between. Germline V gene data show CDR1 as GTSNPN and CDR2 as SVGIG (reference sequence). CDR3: CAWSVTWGGGYGYTF. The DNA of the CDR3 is TGTGCCTGGAGTGTAACTTGGGGAGGGGGCTATGGCTACACCTTC. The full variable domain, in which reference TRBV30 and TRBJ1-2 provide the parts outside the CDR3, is SQTIHQWPATLVQPVGSPLSLECTVEGTSNPNLYWYRQAAGRGLQLLFYSVGIGQISSEVPQNLSASRPQDRQFILSSKKLLLSDSGFYLCAWSVTWGGGYGYTFGSGTRLTVV.

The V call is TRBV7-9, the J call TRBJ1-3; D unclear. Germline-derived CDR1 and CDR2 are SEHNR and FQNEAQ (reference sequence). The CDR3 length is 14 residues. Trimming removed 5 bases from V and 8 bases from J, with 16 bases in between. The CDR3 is CASSPTISSDTIYF. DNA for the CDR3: TGTGCCAGCAGCCCTACCATTAGTTCGGACACCATATATTTT.

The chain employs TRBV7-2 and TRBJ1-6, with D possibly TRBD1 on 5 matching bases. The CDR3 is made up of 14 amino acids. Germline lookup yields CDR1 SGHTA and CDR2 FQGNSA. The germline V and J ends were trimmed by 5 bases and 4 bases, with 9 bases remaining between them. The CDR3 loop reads CASSPGDYNSPLHF. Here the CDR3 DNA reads TGTGCCAGCAGCCCGGGGGATTATAATTCACCCCTCCACTTT.

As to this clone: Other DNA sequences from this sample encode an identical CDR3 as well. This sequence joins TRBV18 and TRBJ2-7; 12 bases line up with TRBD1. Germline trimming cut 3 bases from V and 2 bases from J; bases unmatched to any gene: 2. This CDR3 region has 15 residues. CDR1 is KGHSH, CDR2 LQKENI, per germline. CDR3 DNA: TGTGCCAGCTCACCCGGGACAGGGGGCACCTACGAGCAGTACTTC. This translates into CASSPGTGGTYEQYF.

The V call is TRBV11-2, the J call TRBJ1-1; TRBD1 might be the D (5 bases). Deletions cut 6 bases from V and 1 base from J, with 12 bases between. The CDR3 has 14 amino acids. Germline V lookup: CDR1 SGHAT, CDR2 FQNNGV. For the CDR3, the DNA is TGTGCCAGCAGTTCACAGGAGGGGAACACTGAAGCTTTCTTT. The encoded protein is CASSSQEGNTEAFF.

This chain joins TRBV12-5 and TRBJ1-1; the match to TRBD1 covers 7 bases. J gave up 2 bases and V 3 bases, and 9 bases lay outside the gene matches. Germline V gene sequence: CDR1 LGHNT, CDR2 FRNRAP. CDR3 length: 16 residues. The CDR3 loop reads CASGFWTGRGNTEAFF. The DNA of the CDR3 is TGTGCTAGTGGTTTTTGGACAGGTCGGGGTAACACTGAAGCTTTCTTT.

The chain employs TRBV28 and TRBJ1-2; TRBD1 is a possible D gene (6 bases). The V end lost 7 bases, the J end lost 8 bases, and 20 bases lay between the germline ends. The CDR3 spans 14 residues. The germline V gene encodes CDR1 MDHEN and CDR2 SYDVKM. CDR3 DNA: TGTGCCAGCACTTCAGAGGGGGATTTTAGGGGCTACACCTTC. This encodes CASTSEGDFRGYTF.

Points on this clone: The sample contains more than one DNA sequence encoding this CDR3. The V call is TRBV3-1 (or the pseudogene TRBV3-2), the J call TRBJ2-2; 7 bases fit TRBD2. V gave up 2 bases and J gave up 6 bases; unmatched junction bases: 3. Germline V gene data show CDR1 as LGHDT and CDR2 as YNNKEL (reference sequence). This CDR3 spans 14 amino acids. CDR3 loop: CASSQSRGAGELFF. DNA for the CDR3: TGTGCCAGCAGCCAAAGTCGGGGGGCCGGGGAGCTGTTTTTT.

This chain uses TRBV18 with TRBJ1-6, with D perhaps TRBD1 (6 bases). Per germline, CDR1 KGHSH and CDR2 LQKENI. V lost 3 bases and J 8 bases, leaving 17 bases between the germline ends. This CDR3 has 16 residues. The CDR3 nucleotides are TGTGCCAGCTCACCCGACGAGGCAGGGGCGTATTCACCCCTCCACTTT. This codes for CASSPDEAGAYSPLHF.

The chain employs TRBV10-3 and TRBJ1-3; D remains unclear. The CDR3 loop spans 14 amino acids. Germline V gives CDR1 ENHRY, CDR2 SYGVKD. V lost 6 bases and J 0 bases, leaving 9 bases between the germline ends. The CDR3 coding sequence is TGTGCCATCAGGGAGACTGGCTCTGGAAACACCATATATTTT. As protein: CAIRETGSGNTIYF.

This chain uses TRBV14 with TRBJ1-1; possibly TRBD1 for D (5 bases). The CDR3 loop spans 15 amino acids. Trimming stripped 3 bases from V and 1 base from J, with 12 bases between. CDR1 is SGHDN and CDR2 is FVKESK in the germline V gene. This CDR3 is CASSQGGKQNTEAFF. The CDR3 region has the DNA TGTGCCAGCAGCCAGGGGGGAAAGCAGAACACTGAAGCTTTCTTT.

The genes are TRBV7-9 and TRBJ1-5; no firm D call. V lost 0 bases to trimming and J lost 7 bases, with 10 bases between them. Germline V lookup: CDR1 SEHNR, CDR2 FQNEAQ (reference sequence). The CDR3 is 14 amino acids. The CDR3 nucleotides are TGTGCCAGCAGCTTAGCGGCAGGTCAACAGCCCCAGCATTTT. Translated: CASSLAAGQQPQHF. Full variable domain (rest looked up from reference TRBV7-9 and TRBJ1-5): DTGVSQNPRHKITKRGQNVTFRCDPISEHNRLYWYRQTLGQGPEFLTYFQNEAQLEKSRLLSDRFSAERPKGSFSTLEIQRTEQGDSAMYLCASSLAAGQQPQHFGDGTRLSIL.

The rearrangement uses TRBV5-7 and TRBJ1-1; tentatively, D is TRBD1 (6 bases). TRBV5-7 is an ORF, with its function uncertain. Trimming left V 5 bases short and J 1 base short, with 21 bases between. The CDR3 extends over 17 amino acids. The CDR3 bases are TGTGCCAGCAGGGTTATACAGGGATCCAAAAAGAACACTGAAGCTTTCTTT. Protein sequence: CASRVIQGSKKNTEAFF.

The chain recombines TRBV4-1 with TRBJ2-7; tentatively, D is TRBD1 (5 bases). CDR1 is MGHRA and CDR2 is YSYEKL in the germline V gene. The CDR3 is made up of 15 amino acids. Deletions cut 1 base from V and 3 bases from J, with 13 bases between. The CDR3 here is CASSQVAGSGYEQYF. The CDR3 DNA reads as TGCGCCAGCAGCCAAGTTGCAGGGTCGGGCTACGAGCAGTACTTC.

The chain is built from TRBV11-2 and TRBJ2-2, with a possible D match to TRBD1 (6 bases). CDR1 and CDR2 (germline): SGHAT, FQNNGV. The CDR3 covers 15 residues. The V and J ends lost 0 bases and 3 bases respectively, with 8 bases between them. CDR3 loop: CASSLERTDTGELFF. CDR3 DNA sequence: TGTGCCAGCAGCTTAGAGAGGACAGACACCGGGGAGCTGTTTTTT.

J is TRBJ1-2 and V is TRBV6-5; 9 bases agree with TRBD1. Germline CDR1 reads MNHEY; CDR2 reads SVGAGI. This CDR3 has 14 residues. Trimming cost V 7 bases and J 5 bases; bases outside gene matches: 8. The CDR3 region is CASKITGGAYGYTF. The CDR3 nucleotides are TGTGCCAGCAAAATAACAGGGGGCGCGTATGGCTACACCTTC.

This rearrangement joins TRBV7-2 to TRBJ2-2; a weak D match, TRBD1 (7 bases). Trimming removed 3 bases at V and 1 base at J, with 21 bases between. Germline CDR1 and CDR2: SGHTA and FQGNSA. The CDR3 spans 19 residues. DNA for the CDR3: TGTGCCAGCAGCTTGGCGGTTTATGGAGGGGGCAAGAACACCGGGGAGCTGTTTTTT. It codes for CASSLAVYGGGKNTGELFF.

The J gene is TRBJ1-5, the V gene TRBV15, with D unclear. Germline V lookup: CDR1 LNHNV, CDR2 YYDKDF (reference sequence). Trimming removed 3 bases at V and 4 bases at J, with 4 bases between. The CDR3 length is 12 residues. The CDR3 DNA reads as TGTGCCACCAGCAGCCCTAATCAGCCCCAGCATTTT. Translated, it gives CATSSPNQPQHF.